The TCR beta chain described here comes from a study of shared clonotypes between healthy human individuals. V was pared by 4 bases and J by 2 bases, with 17 bases between. The germline V gene has CDR1 SGHRS and CDR2 YFSETQ. The CDR3 has 16 residues. Assay: immunoSEQ multiplex PCR; the TCRdb copy retains only in-frame clones and omits some. The table lists 2,500,000 or so clones, approximately 90% of them singletons, with under 0.15% in the top ten. This sequence was found in a man aged 18 to 35 in good health. The chain couples TRBV5-1 to TRBJ2-3; D remains unclear. Sequenced: naive CD4+ T cells sorted from blood. Regarding subset: CD45RA+ positively selected. DNA of the CDR3: TGCGCCAGCAGCCCCTCCGGGCTGGGTCCCACAGATACGCAGTATTTT. It codes for CASSPSGLGPTDTQYF.